This T cell receptor beta chain is drawn from a study of blood T cell repertoires in COVID-19 (dated by TCRdb to 2019 to 2021). A note on the overall study: Samples covering the acute and convalescent phases of COVID-19 were provided by collaborators in the United States, Italy and Spain. The prospective study material was composed of cDNA or gDNA derived from T cells, B-cell-depleted T cells, or PBMCs. Deeply sampled blood TCRbeta repertoires from subjects exposed to, actively infected with, or recovered from COVID-19 were included in the dataset. The repertoires were made available in a free public database intended to serve as a resource for research on the immune response to SARS-CoV-2. The samples were drawn from the first 160 participants of the ongoing ImmuneRACE study and from roughly 1,300 subjects provided by 6 global collaborators. Nearly every sample came with metadata listing a de-identified subject ID, COVID-19 status, age in years and sex. Where available, HLA class I and class II types were obtained from metadata supplied by the sample provider rather than from assay-based typing.

In this sample, this clone turned up a few times. It lacks a known antigen. No base-level quality is on record; no much larger clone is a single base apart. Other DNA sequences from this sample encode an identical CDR3 as well. Counted from cysteine to phenylalanine, this CDR3 has 14 amino acids. Here the CDR3 DNA is all that survives: 42 bases in frame from base 1. As encoded in the germline V gene, CDR1 is SGHRS while CDR2 is YFSETQ. V drops 0 bases and J drops 5 bases, leaving 9 bases in between. TCRbeta CDR3 regions were amplified from genomic DNA using the immunoSEQ Assay, a bias-controlled multiplex PCR. The authors' pipeline ran thus. The number of nucleated cells in each sample was estimated by amplification of reference gene primers within the assay. To quantify the absolute abundance of each unique TCRbeta CDR3 rearrangement, sequence reads were collapsed and filtered. Productive Simpson clonality was computed per sample as the square root of Simpson's diversity index over productive rearrangements. This immuneACCESS table, as held by TCRdb, lists in-frame sequences with V and J called but not all clones. Of the missing ones, under half trace to an unresolved V gene in checked studies; the others have no known cause. Clone size and the V and J calls come from that table; the DNA yielded D and trimming. The table for this sample lists roughly 300,000 clones; under 90% of them were counted only once. The ten largest clonotypes hold approximately 10% of the sample.

Another Seattle source contributed samples from volunteer blood donors who had recovered from COVID-19. Whole blood was collected in K2EDTA tubes by collaborating institutions according to the institutions' own protocols. Collaborator samples were shipped for TCRbeta analysis as frozen whole blood, isolated PBMCs, or DNA extracted from either sample type. What the authors observed across the whole study: The quantity of clinical and demographic metadata differed by source and by participant and was supplied without curation.

The chain links TRBV5-1 with TRBJ2-1, with TRBD1 tentatively as D gene (5 bases match). This receptor was taken from a woman aged 45-65 years who had recovered from COVID-19. Sequenced material: peripheral blood. This receptor carries the CDR3 CASSLASRDNEQFF. At the DNA level, the sequence is TGCGCCAGCAGCTTGGCGAGCAGGGACAATGAGCAGTTCTTC. Beyond the CDR3, the reference TRBV5-1 and TRBJ2-1 genes provide the residues; the full variable domain reads: KAGVTQTPRYLIKTRGQQVTLSCSPISGHRSVSWYQQTPGQGLQFLFEYFSETQRNKGNFPGRFSGRQFSNSRSEMNVSTLELGDSALYLCASSLASRDNEQFFGPGTRLTVL.